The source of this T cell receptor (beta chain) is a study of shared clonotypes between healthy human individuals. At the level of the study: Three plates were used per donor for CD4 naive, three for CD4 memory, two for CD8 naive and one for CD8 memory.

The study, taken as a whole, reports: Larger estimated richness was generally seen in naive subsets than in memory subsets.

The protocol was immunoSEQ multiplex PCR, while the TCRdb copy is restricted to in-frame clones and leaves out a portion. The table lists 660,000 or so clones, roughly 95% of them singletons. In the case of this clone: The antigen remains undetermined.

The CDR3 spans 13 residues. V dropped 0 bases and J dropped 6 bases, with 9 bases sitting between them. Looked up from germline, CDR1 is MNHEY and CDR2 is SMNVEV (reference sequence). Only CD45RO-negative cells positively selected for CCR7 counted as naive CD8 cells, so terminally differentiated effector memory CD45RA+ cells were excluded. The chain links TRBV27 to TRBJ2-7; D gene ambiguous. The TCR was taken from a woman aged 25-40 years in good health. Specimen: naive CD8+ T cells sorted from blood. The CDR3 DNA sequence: TGTGCCAGCAGTTTATCTCCTGGTAGCGAGCAGTACTTC. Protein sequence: CASSLSPGSEQYF.